These T cell receptor beta chains were read from a single sample in a study of response to subunit inactivated influenza vaccine. TCRdb processed the RT-PCR reads anew with MiXCR; each CDR3 protein has one entry. The repertoire includes more than 500,000 distinct CDR3 sequences, about 11% of them detected once, and 8% to 13% sits in the top ten. This same sample was also part of a study on T cells expressing NK-cell markers.

Here the sequenced sample was PBMCs from blood, taken on the day of vaccination. All receptors come from a man aged 50-59 years who received an inactivated influenza vaccine. Each CDR3 is given with its conserved first and last residue. The D gene is left open where the match is weak. The size of a clone is reported for some rows only, either as once, few or many, or as a class for expanded clones.

TRBD2	TRBV10-2	few	TRBJ2-2	TGCGCCAGCAGTGATGCTAGCGGCCCCGGGGAGCTGTTTTTT	CASSDASGPGELFF
.	TRBV15	few	TRBJ2-7	TGTGCCACCAGCAGAGAAGGACATTCCTCCTACGAGCAGTACTTC	CATSREGHSSYEQYF
.	TRBV10-3	many	TRBJ2-4	TGTGCCATCAGTGAGTCGGCAGCGCTAGCCAAAAACATTCAGTACTTC	CAISESAALAKNIQYF
.	TRBV12-3/TRBV12-4	many	TRBJ2-5	TGTGCCAGCAGTGTGCAGGGGGAGACCCAGTACTTC	CASSVQGETQYF
TRBD1	TRBV13	.	TRBJ2-7	TGTGCCAGCAGTCGGACAGGGATCCCCTACGAGCAGTACTTC	CASSRTGIPYEQYF
TRBD1	TRBV7-8	many	TRBJ1-5	TGTGCCAGCAGCTTAGCGACAGGGGGTCAGCCCCAGCATTTT	CASSLATGGQPQHF
TRBD2	TRBV2	.	TRBJ2-7	TGTGCCAGCAGGAGGCGGGGGGACCATTACGAGCAGTACTTC	CASRRRGDHYEQYF
TRBD1	TRBV12-3/TRBV12-4	few	TRBJ1-5	TGTGCCAGCAGTTTATACGGGACAGGGTCTAATCAGCCCCAGCATTTT	CASSLYGTGSNQPQHF
.	TRBV12-3/TRBV12-4	few	TRBJ1-5	TGTGCCAGCGGTAGGGTAGGGAGCAATCAGCCCCAGCATTTT	CASGRVGSNQPQHF
TRBD2	TRBV7-2	.	TRBJ2-1	TGTGCCAGCAGCCCCCTGGGACTAGGCGGGCGGAACAATGAGCAGTTCTTC	CASSPLGLGGRNNEQFF
TRBD1	TRBV7-2	few	TRBJ1-1	TGTGCCAGCAGCCCGAAAAGGACAGGGGCGGAAGCTTTCTTT	CASSPKRTGAEAFF
.	TRBV20-1	few	TRBJ2-1	TGCAGTGCTTACAGATTCTCCTACAATGAGCAGTTCTTC	CSAYRFSYNEQFF
TRBD1	TRBV6-6	.	TRBJ2-5	TGTGCCAGCAGCTTCCGGGACAGGGGGGGCCAGTACTTC	CASSFRDRGGQYF
.	TRBV6-5	.	TRBJ2-1	TGTGCCAGCAGTTACTCGATATTAAGGCAGGGATACAATGAGCAGTTCTTC	CASSYSILRQGYNEQFF
.	TRBV5-1	many	TRBJ1-5	TGCGCCAGCAGCCCAGGGCTCAGCAATCAGCCCCAGCATTTT	CASSPGLSNQPQHF
.	TRBV20-1	few	TRBJ1-6	TGCAGTGCTAGAGCCGGACCTGGGGATTCACCCCTCCACTTT	CSARAGPGDSPLHF
.	TRBV6-2/TRBV6-3	few	TRBJ1-5	TGTGCCAGCAGCCGTACAGGGATATTACAGCCCCAGCATTTT	CASSRTGILQPQHF
.	TRBV5-1	once	TRBJ2-6	TGCGCCAGCAGCTTGACGGGGTTTAGCTCTGGGGCCAACGTCCTGACTTTC	CASSLTGFSSGANVLTF
.	TRBV9	.	TRBJ2-7	TGTGCCAGCAGCGCCCACACAGGGACCGAGCAGTACTTC	CASSAHTGTEQYF
.	TRBV28	.	TRBJ2-2	TGTGCCAGCAGTCAAGGGCAGGGCCCGAACACCGGGGAGCTGTTTTTT	CASSQGQGPNTGELFF
.	TRBV14	.	TRBJ2-1	TGTGCCAGCAACCACACACCCTTCTCCTACAATGAGCAGTTCTTC	CASNHTPFSYNEQFF
TRBD1	TRBV5-1	many	TRBJ1-2	TGCGCCAGCAGCTCTTTCTCTGACAGGGAGAAAGCTAACTATGGCTACACCTTC	CASSSFSDREKANYGYTF
.	TRBV5-1	.	TRBJ2-5	TGCGCCAGCAGGGTGAACCAAGAGACCCAGTACTTC	CASRVNQETQYF
.	TRBV7-2	.	TRBJ2-3	TGTGCCAGCAGCTTGGGGGGCACACCCACAGATACGCAGTATTTT	CASSLGGTPTDTQYF
.	TRBV10-3	many	TRBJ2-7	TGTGCCATCAGTGAACAGGGATCTTCCTACGAGCAGTACTTC	CAISEQGSSYEQYF
TRBD2	TRBV28	many	TRBJ2-1	TGTGCCAGCAGTGGGAAGACATTCAGCGGGAGAGACAATGAGCAGTTCTTC	CASSGKTFSGRDNEQFF
TRBD1	TRBV24-1	.	TRBJ2-3	TGTGCCACCAGTGATTTGGCCGGGACAGAAAACACAGATACGCAGTATTTT	CATSDLAGTENTDTQYF
.	TRBV29-1	few	TRBJ2-1	TGCAGCGGGGTCCAGAGCGGTGAGCAGTTCTTC	CSGVQSGEQFF
.	TRBV20-1	.	TRBJ2-5	TGCAGTGCTAGAGATCAAAGGCAGGGAGAGACCCAGTACTTC	CSARDQRQGETQYF
.	TRBV3-1	few	TRBJ2-3	TGTGCCAGCAGCCAGTTGGCGGCAGATACGCAGTATTTT	CASSQLAADTQYF
.	TRBV4-2	.	TRBJ2-4	TGTGCCAGCACCCCCAAGGACTCAGCCAAAAACATTCAGTACTTC	CASTPKDSAKNIQYF
TRBD1	TRBV5-1	many	TRBJ2-7	TGCGCCAGCAGCTTGGCCATGTTTTGGAACAGGGGCTCCTTTACCTACGAGCAGTACTTC	CASSLAMFWNRGSFTYEQYF